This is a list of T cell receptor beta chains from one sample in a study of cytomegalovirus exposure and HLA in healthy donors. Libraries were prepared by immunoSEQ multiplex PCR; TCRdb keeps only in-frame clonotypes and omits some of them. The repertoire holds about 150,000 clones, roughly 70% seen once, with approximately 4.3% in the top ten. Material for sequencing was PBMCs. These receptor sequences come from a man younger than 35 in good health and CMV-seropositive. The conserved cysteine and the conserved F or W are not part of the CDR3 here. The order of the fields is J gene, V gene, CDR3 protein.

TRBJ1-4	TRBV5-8	ASSLRRGQVGEKLF
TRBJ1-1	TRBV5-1	ASALRVAGQGTNTEAF
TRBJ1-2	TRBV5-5	ASSWGVGVSIYGYT
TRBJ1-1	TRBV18	ASSPSTGGMEAF
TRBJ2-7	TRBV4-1	ASSQVRYSYEQY
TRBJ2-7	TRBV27	ASSLQGNSYEQY
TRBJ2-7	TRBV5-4	ASRGSGAGGEQY
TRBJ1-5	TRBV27	ASGYTQGIPQH
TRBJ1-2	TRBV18	ASSPRGPGQGNYGYT
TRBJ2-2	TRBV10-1	APPINGELF
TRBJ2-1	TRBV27	ASSLSWAGGYNEQF
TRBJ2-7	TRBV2	ASSDRRQGGEQY
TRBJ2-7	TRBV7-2	ASRPGGSLNEQY
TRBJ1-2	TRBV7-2	ASSPTSTGIYGYT
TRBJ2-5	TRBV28	ASSRRPGGSETQY
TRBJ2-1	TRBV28	ASSLSSDSWEF
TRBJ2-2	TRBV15	ATSRDWASQNTGELF
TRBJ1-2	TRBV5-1	ASSPGQGGIFGYT
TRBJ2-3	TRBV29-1	SALGSVRPGRGTDTQY
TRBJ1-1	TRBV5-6	ASSLVRGGAF
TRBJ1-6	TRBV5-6	ASSSWDRDNSPLH
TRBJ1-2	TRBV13	ASSLPGDFYT
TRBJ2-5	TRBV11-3	ASSQWGGQETQY
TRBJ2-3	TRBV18	ASSPKRTSASDTQY
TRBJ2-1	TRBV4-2	ASSQDQTSYNEQF
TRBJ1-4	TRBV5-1	ASSLTTGGSEKLF
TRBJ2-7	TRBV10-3	AISESSGVGW
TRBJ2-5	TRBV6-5	ASSYSNSGRETQY
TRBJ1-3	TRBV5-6	ASSLYRGRAGNTIY
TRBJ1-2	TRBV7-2	ASSLEGAIASYGYT
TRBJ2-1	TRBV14	ASSQPTGRSKSYNEQF
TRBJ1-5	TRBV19	ASSISVGQPQH
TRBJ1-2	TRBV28	ASSFPTGNVGYT
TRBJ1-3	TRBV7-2	ASSFWDSPYSGNTIY
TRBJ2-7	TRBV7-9	ASSSRDRGPEQY
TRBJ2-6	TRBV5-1	ASSLVASGANVLT
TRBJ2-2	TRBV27	ASSRTSGSVGELF
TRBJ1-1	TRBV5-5	ASSLGTGVAF
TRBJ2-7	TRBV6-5	ASSYSQGYEQY
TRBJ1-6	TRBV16	ASATAGNSPLH
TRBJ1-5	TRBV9	ASSPTTGASNQPQH
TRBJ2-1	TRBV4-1	ASSQAGDNEQF
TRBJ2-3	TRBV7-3	ASSPAGGSWQY
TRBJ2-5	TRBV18	ASSPFEETQY
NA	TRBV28	ASTPLAGERSSYEQY
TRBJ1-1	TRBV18	ASSYSGTMNTEAF
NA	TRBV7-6	ASSLQGLHTYEQY
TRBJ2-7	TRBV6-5	ASSLGQGPYEQY
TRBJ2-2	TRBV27	ASSFSRRGGTGELF
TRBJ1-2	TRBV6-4	ASSDSKAGGYT
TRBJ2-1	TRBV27	ASSSRGYNEQF
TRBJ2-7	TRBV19	ASTLSGTGSNEQY
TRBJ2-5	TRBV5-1	ASSTRTSGQYQETQY
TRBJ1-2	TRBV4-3	ASSQDGWAGYGYT